This T cell receptor beta chain emerged from a study of cytomegalovirus exposure and HLA in healthy donors. Germline V lookup: CDR1 SNHLY, CDR2 FYNNEI. Unmatched junction bases numbered 9, after V lost 9 bases and J lost 6 bases. There are 14 residues in the CDR3. PCR used 60 Vbeta primers and 13 Jbeta primers. Only in-frame clones appear in the TCRdb table, and some are missing; sequencing was by immunoSEQ multiplex PCR. The sample lists about 140,000 clones; less than 90% were seen once. Study findings and constraints: 150 or so TCR beta chains were listed as cytomegalovirus-associated. The productive fraction for most TCR beta V segments was about 90% or about 30% in an earlier analysis.

On this clone itself: Its matching antigen is unknown.

The receptor's source is a boy under 10 years old in good health and CMV-seronegative. The rearrangement uses TRBV2 and TRBJ1-5; 9 nucleotides match TRBD1. Material for sequencing was PBMCs. This CDR3 is CASSRDREVQPQHF. Here the CDR3 DNA reads TGTGCCAGTTCCCGGGACAGGGAAGTTCAGCCCCAGCATTTT.